This TCR beta chain was profiled in a study of T cell responses to AZD1222 COVID-19 vaccine. Study summary: Pooling was applied to second doses at about 4 or about 12 weeks.

The sample holds one count of this clone. What it binds is not known. Study findings and constraints: Recipients of two AZD1222 doses showed rising Spike-specific TCR breadth and depth. Repertoires were obtained only post-peak T cell response. CD4 TCRs covered the whole spike, strongest at regions 160-218 and 743-854.

Sequenced by immunoSEQ multiplex PCR; TCRdb stores in-frame clones only, minus some. The sample lists fewer than 200,000 clones; 91% were seen once. This CDR3 contains 14 residues. The germline V gene encodes CDR1 SGHRS and CDR2 YFSETQ. Unmatched junction bases numbered 2, after V lost 0 bases and J lost 3 bases. The clonotype was recovered from an adult in good health. The V gene is TRBV5-1, the J gene TRBJ1-1; TRBD1 matches 7 bases. The sample here was peripheral blood, taken on day 0 of AZD1222 vaccination. This CDR3 reads CASSLGDRDTEAFF. The CDR3 coding sequence is TGCGCCAGCAGCTTGGGTGACAGGGACACTGAAGCTTTCTTT.